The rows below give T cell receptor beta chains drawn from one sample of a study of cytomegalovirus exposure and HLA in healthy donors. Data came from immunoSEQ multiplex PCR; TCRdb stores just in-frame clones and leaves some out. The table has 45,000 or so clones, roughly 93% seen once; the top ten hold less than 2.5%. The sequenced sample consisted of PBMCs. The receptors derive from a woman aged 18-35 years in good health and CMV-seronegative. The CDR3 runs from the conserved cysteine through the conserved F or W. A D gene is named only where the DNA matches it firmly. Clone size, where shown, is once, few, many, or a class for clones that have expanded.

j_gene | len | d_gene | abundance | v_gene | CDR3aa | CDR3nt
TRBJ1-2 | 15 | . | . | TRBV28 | CASSTRRTAANGYTF | TGTGCCAGCAGTACCCGACGGACAGCGGCGAATGGCTACACCTTC
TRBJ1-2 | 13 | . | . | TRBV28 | CASSTYAGDGYTF | TGTGCCAGCAGTACTTATGCAGGGGATGGCTACACCTTC
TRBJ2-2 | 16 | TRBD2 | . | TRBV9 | CASSVGTSGRTGELFF | TGTGCCAGCAGCGTAGGGACTAGCGGGCGGACCGGGGAGCTGTTTTTT
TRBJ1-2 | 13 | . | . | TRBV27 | CASSLTSGYGYTF | TGTGCCAGCAGTTTAACGTCAGGCTATGGCTACACCTTC
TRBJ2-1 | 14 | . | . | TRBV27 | CASSQGPPYNEQFF | TGTGCCAGCTCTCAGGGTCCCCCCTACAATGAGCAGTTCTTC
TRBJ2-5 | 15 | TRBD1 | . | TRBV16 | CASSPDDRGQETQYF | TGTGCCAGCAGCCCCGACGACAGGGGACAAGAGACCCAGTACTTC
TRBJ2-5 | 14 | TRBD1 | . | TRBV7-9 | CASSLGTGAETQYF | TGTGCCAGCAGCTTAGGGACAGGGGCCGAGACCCAGTACTTC
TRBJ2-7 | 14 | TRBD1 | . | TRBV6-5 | CASSEGTGGYEQYF | TGTGCCAGCAGTGAAGGGACAGGGGGCTACGAGCAGTACTTC
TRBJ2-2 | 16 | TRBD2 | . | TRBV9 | CASSGLLAENTGELFF | TGTGCCAGCAGCGGTTTGCTAGCGGAAAACACCGGGGAGCTGTTTTTT
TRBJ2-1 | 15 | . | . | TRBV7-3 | CASSLAGPTYNEQFF | TGTGCCAGCAGCTTAGCGGGGCCGACCTACAATGAGCAGTTCTTC
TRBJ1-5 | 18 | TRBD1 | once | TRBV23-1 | CAITLRGQGRYSNQPQHF | TGCGCCATCACTCTTAGGGGACAGGGGAGATATAGCAATCAGCCCCAGCATTTT
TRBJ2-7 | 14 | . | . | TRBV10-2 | CASSDGVSRYEQYF | TGCGCCAGCAGTGACGGAGTTTCTAGATACGAGCAGTACTTC
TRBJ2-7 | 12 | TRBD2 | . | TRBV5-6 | CASSLSGGEQYF | TGTGCCAGCAGCTTGTCGGGGGGAGAGCAGTACTTC
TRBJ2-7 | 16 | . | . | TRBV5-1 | CASRPSTGANSYEQYF | TGCGCCAGCAGGCCCTCCACAGGCGCGAACTCCTACGAGCAGTACTTC
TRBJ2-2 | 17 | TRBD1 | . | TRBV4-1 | CASSSKPIQGASGELFF | TGCGCCAGCAGCTCTAAGCCTATACAGGGGGCATCCGGGGAGCTGTTTTTT
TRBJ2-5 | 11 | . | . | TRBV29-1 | CSVEGLGTQYF | TGCAGCGTTGAAGGGCTAGGGACCCAGTACTTC
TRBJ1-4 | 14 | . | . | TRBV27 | CASSLQRGGQKLFF | TGTGCCAGCAGTTTACAAAGGGGTGGCCAAAAACTGTTTTTT
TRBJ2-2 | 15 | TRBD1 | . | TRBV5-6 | CASSLTDRVGGELFF | TGTGCCAGCAGTCTTACCGACAGGGTAGGCGGGGAGCTGTTTTTT
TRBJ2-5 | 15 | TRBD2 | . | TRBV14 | CASSQREEGQETQYF | TGTGCCAGCAGCCAACGGGAGGAGGGCCAAGAGACCCAGTACTTC
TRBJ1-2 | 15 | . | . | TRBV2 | CASSESPELLHGYTF | TGTGCCAGCAGTGAATCCCCCGAGTTACTTCATGGCTACACCTTC
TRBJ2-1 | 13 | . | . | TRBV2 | CASLSGRHNEQFF | TGTGCCAGCTTAAGTGGGCGCCACAATGAGCAGTTCTTC
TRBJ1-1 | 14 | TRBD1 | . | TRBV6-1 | CASIPDRANTEAFF | TGTGCCAGCATACCGGACAGGGCGAACACTGAAGCTTTCTTT
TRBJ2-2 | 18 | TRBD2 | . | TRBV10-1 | CASSADFLGLAGTGELFF | TGCGCCAGCAGCGCCGACTTTCTTGGACTAGCAGGCACCGGGGAGCTGTTTTTT
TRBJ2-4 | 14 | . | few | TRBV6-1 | CASSESFEEDIQYF | TGTGCCAGCAGTGAAAGTTTTGAGGAAGACATTCAGTACTTC
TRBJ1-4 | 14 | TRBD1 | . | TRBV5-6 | CASSLEGGDEKLFF | TGTGCCAGCAGCTTGGAAGGGGGCGATGAAAAACTGTTTTTT